These 19 T cell receptor beta chains were sequenced from one sample in a study of OX40 agonist ivuxolimab in advanced cancers. The library relied on the immunoSEQ multiplex PCR assay. This immuneACCESS table, as held by TCRdb, lists in-frame sequences with V and J called but not all clones. Of the missing ones, under half trace to an unresolved V gene in checked studies; the others have no known cause. The sample table shows 50,000 to 60,000 clones, and about 88% are seen once. The ten most abundant clones make up 13% to 15% of the sample. The specimen comprised CD4+ or CD8+ T cells sorted from blood, sampled in a trial of the OX40 agonist ivuxolimab. These receptors were obtained from an adult with an advanced solid tumor such as melanoma, head and neck, liver or kidney cancer.

This chain joins TRBV27 and TRBJ2-7; TRBD1 aligns across 7 bases. Germline CDR1 reads MNHEY; CDR2 reads SMNVEV (reference sequence). The V and J ends lost 4 bases and 2 bases, in that order; junction bases with no gene match: 2. This CDR3 is 13 amino acids long. CDR3 loop: CASSSQGAYEQYF. CDR3 coding DNA: TGTGCCAGCAGTTCTCAGGGGGCCTACGAGCAGTACTTC.

This chain links TRBV19 with TRBJ1-1; tentatively, D is TRBD1 (5 bases). Germline CDR1 LNHDA, CDR2 SQIVND (reference sequence). V lost 1 base to trimming and J lost 5 bases, with 8 bases between them. CDR3 length: 13 residues. The CDR3 region is CASSIVRGTEAFF. For the CDR3, the DNA is TGTGCCAGTAGTATAGTAAGGGGAACTGAAGCTTTCTTT.

The J gene is TRBJ2-2, the V gene TRBV5-1; D might be TRBD1 (6 bases). The CDR3 covers 15 residues. The V end was cut by 0 bases, the J end by 6 bases, with 12 bases between. CDR1 and CDR2 from the germline V gene are SGHRS and YFSETQ. This CDR3 reads CASSLEQGLPGELFF. The DNA for the CDR3 is TGCGCCAGCAGCTTGGAACAGGGTTTACCCGGGGAGCTGTTTTTT.

A single count supports this clone. The rearrangement links TRBV7-9 to TRBJ1-2; 8 nucleotides align to TRBD1. Losses at the gene ends were 1 base for V and 7 bases for J; bases not matched to a gene: 2. The CDR3 has 13 residues. Germline V CDR1 and CDR2: SEHNR, FQNEAQ (reference sequence). CDR3 loop: CASSLGTGFGYTF. In DNA form, the CDR3 reads TGTGCCAGCAGCTTAGGGACAGGGTTTGGCTACACCTTC.

This chain links TRBV9 with TRBJ1-2; D is undetermined. The V gene's germline CDR1 is SGDLS and CDR2 YYNGEE. The CDR3 runs 14 residues. Deletions cut 0 bases from V and 3 bases from J, with 9 bases between. The CDR3 region has the DNA TGTGCCAGCAGCGTAGCTCCCGAGGACTATGGCTACACCTTC. Translation: CASSVAPEDYGYTF.

In its sample, this clone was seen a few times. The chain joins TRBV19 to TRBJ2-4, with a tentative D call TRBD2 (6 bases). This CDR3 spans 18 amino acids. Deletions cut 0 bases from V and 4 bases from J, with 19 bases between. Germline V CDR1 and CDR2: LNHDA, SQIVND (reference sequence). The CDR3 region is CASSIDFAGIRRKNIQYF. Here the CDR3 DNA reads TGTGCCAGTAGTATAGATTTTGCGGGGATCCGAAGGAAAAACATTCAGTACTTC.

The chain is built from TRBV5-1 and TRBJ2-7; a possible D gene is TRBD1 (6 bases). Trimming stripped 3 bases from V and 3 bases from J, with 19 bases between. The CDR3 loop spans 16 amino acids. CDR1 is SGHRS, CDR2 YFSETQ, per germline. CDR3 nucleotide sequence: TGCGCCAGCAGCTGCCCCTCACAGGGAAGATGCTACGAGCAGTACTTC. Its translation is CASSCPSQGRCYEQYF. The full variable domain, its missing parts supplied by reference TRBV5-1 and TRBJ2-7, is KAGVTQTPRYLIKTRGQQVTLSCSPISGHRSVSWYQQTPGQGLQFLFEYFSETQRNKGNFPGRFSGRQFSNSRSEMNVSTLELGDSALYLCASSCPSQGRCYEQYFGPGTRLTVT.

The V and J genes are TRBV30 and TRBJ1-5, with TRBD1 matching 10 bases. The length of the CDR3 is 16 residues. The junction had 11 bases not matched to a gene; V was cut back by 3 bases and J by 6 bases. Per germline, CDR1 GTSNPN and CDR2 SVGIG (reference sequence). The CDR3 nucleotides are TGTGCCTGGAGCACTGCCCCCGGGACAGGGGTTCAGCCCCAGCATTTT. Translation gives CAWSTAPGTGVQPQHF.

V gene TRBV4-1 combines with J gene TRBJ1-2; no definite D call. V lost 1 base to trimming and J lost 13 bases, with 13 bases between them. This CDR3 has 12 residues. Germline V gene data show CDR1 as MGHRA and CDR2 as YSYEKL. CDR3 sequence: CASSQGSGVSTF. The CDR3 DNA sequence: TGCGCCAGCAGCCAAGGTTCTGGGGTATCCACCTTC.

J is TRBJ1-1 and V is TRBV19; perhaps TRBD1 as D (6 bases). CDR1 is LNHDA and CDR2 is SQIVND in the germline V gene (reference sequence). The V end lost 8 bases, the J end lost 1 base, and 17 bases lay between the germline ends. The CDR3 sequence is 15 residues long. The CDR3 nucleotides read TGTGCCAGTGCACACGACGGGGGCGCGAACACTGAAGCTTTCTTT. Translated, it gives CASAHDGGANTEAFF.

This clone was seen once. The chain joins TRBV4-3 to TRBJ2-7; the D is unclear. Germline assignment: CDR1 LGHNA and CDR2 YSLEER. The ends were cut back, 1 base at V and 1 base at J, with 8 bases in the middle. This CDR3 region has 14 residues. CDR3 region: CASSQVVGSYEQYF. As DNA, the CDR3 is TGCGCCAGCAGCCAAGTCGTCGGGTCCTACGAGCAGTACTTC.

This clone was detected once. The chain has TRBV2 and TRBJ1-1; TRBD1 aligns across 7 bases. Germline-derived CDR1 and CDR2 are SNHLY and FYNNEI. There are 15 residues in the CDR3. V was clipped by 1 base and J by 0 bases; unmatched bases: 2. CDR3 nucleotides: TGTGCCAGCAGTGAAGGGACAGGAATGAACACTGAAGCTTTCTTT. As protein: CASSEGTGMNTEAFF.

This chain links TRBV5-1 with TRBJ2-1; D remains unclear. The germline V and J ends were trimmed by 2 bases and 9 bases, with 9 bases remaining between them. Per the germline V gene, CDR1 is SGHRS and CDR2 is YFSETQ. CDR3 size: 12 residues. The CDR3 here is CASSFVWAEQFF. In DNA form, the CDR3 reads TGCGCCAGCAGCTTTGTTTGGGCTGAGCAGTTCTTC.

On this clone itself: An end of the junction does not agree with germline; a read error may underlie this. V and J are TRBV6-6 and TRBJ1-2; 7 nucleotides match TRBD1. This CDR3 has 13 residues. Germline CDR1 and CDR2: MNHNY and SVGAGI (reference sequence). CDR3 DNA sequence: TGTGCCAGCAGCCAGACAGGGAACTATGACTACACCTTC. This encodes CASSQTGNYDYTF.

The chain links TRBV23-1 to TRBJ1-5, with D tentatively TRBD1 (5 bases). TRBV23-1 is classed as an ORF, of uncertain function. CDR3 length equals 16 residues. Trimming cost V 0 bases and J 8 bases, with 17 bases left between them. CDR3 in amino acids: CASSQSSAGGVEPQHF. CDR3 DNA sequence: TGCGCCAGCAGTCAATCGAGTGCGGGGGGGGTTGAGCCCCAGCATTTT.

CDR3 region: CASSQEGGTGNTIYF. CDR3 DNA sequence: TGCGCCAGCAGCCAAGAAGGTGGAACTGGAAACACCATATATTTT. V gene TRBV4-1 combines with J gene TRBJ1-3; no reliable D call. CDR3 size: 15 residues. The germline gives CDR1 MGHRA, CDR2 YSYEKL. Trimming shortened V by 0 bases and J by 2 bases, and 8 bases separated the two germline ends.

The chain recombines TRBV29-1 with TRBJ1-1; the D is unclear. Germline values: CDR1 SQVTM, CDR2 ANQGSEA. Trimming took off 3 bases at V and 6 bases at J, with 11 bases between the two ends. The CDR3 runs 12 residues. The CDR3 reads CSVEVGRPEAFF. CDR3 in DNA: TGCAGCGTTGAGGTGGGTAGGCCTGAAGCTTTCTTT.

The chain couples TRBV20-1 to TRBJ1-4; D remains unclear. V lost 7 bases and J 8 bases, leaving 8 bases between the germline ends. From germline, CDR1 is DFQATT and CDR2 SNEGSKA (reference sequence). CDR3 length: 10 residues. The CDR3 region is CSVLEEKLFF. The DNA of the CDR3 is TGCAGTGTCCTCGAGGAAAAACTGTTTTTT.

This chain connects TRBV11-2 to TRBJ2-7, with 8 bases fitting TRBD2. CDR1 is SGHAT, CDR2 FQNNGV, per germline. Trimming took 6 bases from V and 9 from J; bases not matched to a gene: 19. The CDR3 totals 16 residues. The CDR3 coding sequence is TGTGCCAGCAGTCAACCCGGGGGGGCAACCCATTTTGGGCAGTACTTC. This gives the protein CASSQPGGATHFGQYF.